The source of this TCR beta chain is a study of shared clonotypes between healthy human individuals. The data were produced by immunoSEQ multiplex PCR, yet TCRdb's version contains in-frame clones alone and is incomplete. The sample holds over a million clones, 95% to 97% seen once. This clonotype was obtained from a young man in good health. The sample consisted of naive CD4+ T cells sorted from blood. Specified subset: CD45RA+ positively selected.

The CDR3: CASSFVGATEAFF. In nucleotides, the CDR3 is TGTGCCAGCAGCTTTGTGGGGGCCACTGAAGCTTTCTTT. V is TRBV7-9 and J is TRBJ1-1; D is perhaps TRBD1 (6 bases). V was trimmed by 3 bases and J by 4 bases, leaving 9 bases between them. Germline CDR1 and CDR2: SEHNR and FQNEAQ (reference sequence). The length of the CDR3 is 13 residues.